This T cell receptor beta chain comes out of a study of blood T cells in healthy people across ages. Regarding the study as a whole: Observed TCR beta diversity showed a strong correlation with the percentage of naive T cells as measured by flow cytometry.

Together with a sample-barcoded 5' primer, a J-beta primer mix was included in a second PCR lasting roughly 6 to 12 cycles. TCRdb re-called the 5' RACE reads with MiXCR, one entry per CDR3 protein. The table lists some 940,000 distinct CDR3 sequences, about 29% of them singletons. This clonotype showed up many times. The antigen remains unidentified. These data are also associated with another study on T cells of mothers and their children. From that second work: Thymic selection shapes TCR recombination output in related pairs, and it does so similarly in unrelated pairs.

The receptor was derived from a woman aged 40 to 55 in good health. Sequences were obtained from blood.

DNA for the CDR3: TGTGCCAGCACCTCCCGCGGGCCCTCCTACAATGAGCAGTTCTTC. Its translation: CASTSRGPSYNEQFF. The chain employs TRBV7-9 and TRBJ2-1; weak D call: TRBD2 (5 bases). Germline values: CDR1 SEHNR, CDR2 FQNEAQ (reference sequence). The germline V and J ends were trimmed by 7 bases and 0 bases, with 13 bases remaining between them. The CDR3 covers 15 residues.